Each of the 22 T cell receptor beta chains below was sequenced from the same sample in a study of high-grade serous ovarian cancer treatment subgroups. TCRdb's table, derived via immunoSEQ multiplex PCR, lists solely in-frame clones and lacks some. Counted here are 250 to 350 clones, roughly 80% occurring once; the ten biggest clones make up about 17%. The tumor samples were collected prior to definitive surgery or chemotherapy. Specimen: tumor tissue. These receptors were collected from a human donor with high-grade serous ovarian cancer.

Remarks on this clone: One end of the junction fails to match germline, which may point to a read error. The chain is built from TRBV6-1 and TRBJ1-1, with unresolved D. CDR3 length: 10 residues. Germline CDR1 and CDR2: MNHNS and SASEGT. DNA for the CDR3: TGTGCCAGCAGTGAAATGACCAGTAACTTT. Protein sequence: CASSEMTSNF.

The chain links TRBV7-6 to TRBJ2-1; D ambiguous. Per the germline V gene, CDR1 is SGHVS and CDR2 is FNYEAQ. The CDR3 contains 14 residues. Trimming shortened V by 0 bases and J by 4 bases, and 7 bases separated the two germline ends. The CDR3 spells CASSLAPDYNEQFF. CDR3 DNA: TGTGCCAGCAGCTTAGCCCCGGATTACAATGAGCAGTTCTTC.

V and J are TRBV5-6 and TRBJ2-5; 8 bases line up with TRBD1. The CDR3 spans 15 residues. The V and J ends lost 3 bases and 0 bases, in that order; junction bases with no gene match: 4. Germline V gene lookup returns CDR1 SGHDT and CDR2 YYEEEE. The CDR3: CASSYHRGNQETQYF. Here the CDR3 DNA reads TGTGCCAGCAGCTACCACAGGGGGAACCAAGAGACCCAGTACTTC.

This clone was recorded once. The CDR3 bases are TGTGCCGGATGGAGGGGGGCTGTTTCCGGCTACACCTTC. Translating gives CAGWRGAVSGYTF. V gene TRBV7-9 combines with J gene TRBJ1-2; possible D gene TRBD1, 6 bases. Trimming removed 11 bases at V and 8 bases at J, with 21 bases between. The CDR3 is made up of 13 amino acids. CDR1 is SEHNR, CDR2 FQNEAQ, per germline (reference sequence).

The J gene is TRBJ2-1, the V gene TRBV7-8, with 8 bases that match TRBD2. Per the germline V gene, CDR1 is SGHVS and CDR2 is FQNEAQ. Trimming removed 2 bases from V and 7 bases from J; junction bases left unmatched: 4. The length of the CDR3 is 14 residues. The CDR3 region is CASSLPGGRNEQFF. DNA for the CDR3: TGTGCCAGCAGCTTACCGGGAGGGAGGAATGAGCAGTTCTTC.

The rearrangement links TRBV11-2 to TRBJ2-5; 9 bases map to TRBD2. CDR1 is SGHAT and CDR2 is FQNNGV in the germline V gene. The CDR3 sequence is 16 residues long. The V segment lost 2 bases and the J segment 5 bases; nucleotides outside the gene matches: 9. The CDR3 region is CASSLTRGRAGETQYF. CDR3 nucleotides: TGTGCCAGCAGCTTAACTCGCGGGAGGGCGGGGGAGACCCAGTACTTC.

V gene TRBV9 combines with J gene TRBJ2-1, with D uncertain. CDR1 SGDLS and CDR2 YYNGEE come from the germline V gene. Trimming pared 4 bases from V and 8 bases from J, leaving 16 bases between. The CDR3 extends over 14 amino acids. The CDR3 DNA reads TGTGCCAGCAGCAGCCGTCTAGTTTTCGATGAGCAGTTCTTC. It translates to CASSSRLVFDEQFF.

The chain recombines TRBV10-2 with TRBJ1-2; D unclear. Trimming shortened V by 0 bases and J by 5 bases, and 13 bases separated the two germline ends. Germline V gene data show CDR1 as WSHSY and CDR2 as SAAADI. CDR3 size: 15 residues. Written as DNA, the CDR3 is TGCGCCAGCAGTGAGTCTACAGACCGAAAGTATGGCTACACCTTC. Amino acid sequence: CASSESTDRKYGYTF.

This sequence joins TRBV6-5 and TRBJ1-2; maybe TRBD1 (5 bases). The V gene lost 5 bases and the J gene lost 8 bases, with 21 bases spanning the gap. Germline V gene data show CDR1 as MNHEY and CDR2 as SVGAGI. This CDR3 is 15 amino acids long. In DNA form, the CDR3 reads TGTGCCAGCAGTCAGCAGGGAGGTGGTAAGGAGGGCTACACCTTC. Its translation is CASSQQGGGKEGYTF.

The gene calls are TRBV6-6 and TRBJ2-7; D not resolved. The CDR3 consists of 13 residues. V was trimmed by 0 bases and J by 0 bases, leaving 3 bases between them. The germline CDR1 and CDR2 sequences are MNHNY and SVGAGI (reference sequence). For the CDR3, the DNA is TGTGCCAGCAGTTACTCCTACTCCTACGAGCAGTACTTC. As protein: CASSYSYSYEQYF.

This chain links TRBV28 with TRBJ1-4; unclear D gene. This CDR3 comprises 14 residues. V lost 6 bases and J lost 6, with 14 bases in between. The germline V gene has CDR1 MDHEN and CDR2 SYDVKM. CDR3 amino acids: CASRPVLADEKLFF. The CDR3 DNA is TGTGCCAGCAGGCCGGTCCTAGCGGATGAAAAACTGTTTTTT.

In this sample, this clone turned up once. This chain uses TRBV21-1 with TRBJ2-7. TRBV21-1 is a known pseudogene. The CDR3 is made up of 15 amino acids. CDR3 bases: TGTGCCAGCAGACGCCGGTTACACGTGTTAGACGAGCAGTACTTC. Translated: CASRRRLHVLDEQYF.

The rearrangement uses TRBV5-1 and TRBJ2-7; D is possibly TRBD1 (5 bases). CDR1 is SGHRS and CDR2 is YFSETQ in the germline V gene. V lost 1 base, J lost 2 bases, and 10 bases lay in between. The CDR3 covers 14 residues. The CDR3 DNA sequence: TGCGCCAGCAGCTTGTACCAGGGAACCTACGAGCAGTACTTC. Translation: CASSLYQGTYEQYF.

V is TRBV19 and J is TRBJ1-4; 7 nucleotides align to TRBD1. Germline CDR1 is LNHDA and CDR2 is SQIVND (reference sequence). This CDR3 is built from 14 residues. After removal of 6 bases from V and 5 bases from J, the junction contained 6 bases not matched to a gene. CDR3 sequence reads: CASRRQGENEKLFF. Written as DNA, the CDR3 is TGTGCCAGTAGGAGACAGGGTGAGAATGAAAAACTGTTTTTT.

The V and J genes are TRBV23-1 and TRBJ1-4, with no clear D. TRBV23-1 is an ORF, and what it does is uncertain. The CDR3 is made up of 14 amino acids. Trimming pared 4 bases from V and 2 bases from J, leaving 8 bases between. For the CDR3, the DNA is TGCGCCAGCAGTCCGGGAAGGACTAATGAAAAACTGTTTTTT. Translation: CASSPGRTNEKLFF.

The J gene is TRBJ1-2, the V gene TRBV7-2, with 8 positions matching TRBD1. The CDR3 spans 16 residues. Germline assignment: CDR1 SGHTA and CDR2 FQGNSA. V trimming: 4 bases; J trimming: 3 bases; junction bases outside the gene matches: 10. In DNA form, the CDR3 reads TGTGCCAGCAGCTCCCTAAGGTGGGGACAGGACTATGGCTACACCTTC. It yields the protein CASSSLRWGQDYGYTF.

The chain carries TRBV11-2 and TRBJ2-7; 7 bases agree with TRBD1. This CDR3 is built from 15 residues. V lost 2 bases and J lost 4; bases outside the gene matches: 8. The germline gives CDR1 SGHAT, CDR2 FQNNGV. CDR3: CASSLTAGGRYEQYF. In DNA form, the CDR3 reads TGTGCCAGCAGCTTAACGGCAGGGGGTAGGTACGAGCAGTACTTC.

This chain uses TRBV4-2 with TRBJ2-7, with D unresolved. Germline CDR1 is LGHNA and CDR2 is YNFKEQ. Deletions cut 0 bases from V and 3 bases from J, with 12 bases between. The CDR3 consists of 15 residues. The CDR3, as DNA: TGTGCCAGCAGCCAAGATAACGGGCCAGGCTACGAGCAGTACTTC. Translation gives CASSQDNGPGYEQYF.

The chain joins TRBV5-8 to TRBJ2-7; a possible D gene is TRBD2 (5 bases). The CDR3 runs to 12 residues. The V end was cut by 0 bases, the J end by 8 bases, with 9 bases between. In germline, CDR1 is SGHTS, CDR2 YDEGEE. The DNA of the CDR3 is TGTGCCAGCAGCTTGGTCCGGGATAAGCAGTACTTC. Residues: CASSLVRDKQYF.

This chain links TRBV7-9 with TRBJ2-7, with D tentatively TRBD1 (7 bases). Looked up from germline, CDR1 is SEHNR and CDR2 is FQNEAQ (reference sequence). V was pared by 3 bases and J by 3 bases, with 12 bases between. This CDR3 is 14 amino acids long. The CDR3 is CASSLGGTVYEQYF. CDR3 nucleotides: TGTGCCAGCAGCTTGGGCGGGACAGTCTACGAGCAGTACTTC.

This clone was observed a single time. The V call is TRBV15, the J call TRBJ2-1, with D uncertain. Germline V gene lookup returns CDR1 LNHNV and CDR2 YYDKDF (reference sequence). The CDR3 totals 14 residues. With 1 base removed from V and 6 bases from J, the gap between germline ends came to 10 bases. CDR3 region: CATSRGGWSNEQFF. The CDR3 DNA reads TGTGCCACCAGCAGAGGGGGATGGAGCAATGAGCAGTTCTTC. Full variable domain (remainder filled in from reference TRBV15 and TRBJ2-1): DAMVIQNPRYQVTQFGKPVTLSCSQTLNHNVMYWYQQKSSQAPKLLFHYYDKDFNNEADTPDNFQSRRPNTSFCFLDIRSPGLGDTAMYLCATSRGGWSNEQFFGPGTRLTVL.

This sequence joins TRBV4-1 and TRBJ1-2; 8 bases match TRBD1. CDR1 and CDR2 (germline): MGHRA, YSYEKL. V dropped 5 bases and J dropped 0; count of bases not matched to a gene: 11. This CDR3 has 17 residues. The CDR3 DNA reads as TGCGCCAGCAGCGGGCGGTTCAGGGGGCCTTCTAACTATGGCTACACCTTC. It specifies CASSGRFRGPSNYGYTF.